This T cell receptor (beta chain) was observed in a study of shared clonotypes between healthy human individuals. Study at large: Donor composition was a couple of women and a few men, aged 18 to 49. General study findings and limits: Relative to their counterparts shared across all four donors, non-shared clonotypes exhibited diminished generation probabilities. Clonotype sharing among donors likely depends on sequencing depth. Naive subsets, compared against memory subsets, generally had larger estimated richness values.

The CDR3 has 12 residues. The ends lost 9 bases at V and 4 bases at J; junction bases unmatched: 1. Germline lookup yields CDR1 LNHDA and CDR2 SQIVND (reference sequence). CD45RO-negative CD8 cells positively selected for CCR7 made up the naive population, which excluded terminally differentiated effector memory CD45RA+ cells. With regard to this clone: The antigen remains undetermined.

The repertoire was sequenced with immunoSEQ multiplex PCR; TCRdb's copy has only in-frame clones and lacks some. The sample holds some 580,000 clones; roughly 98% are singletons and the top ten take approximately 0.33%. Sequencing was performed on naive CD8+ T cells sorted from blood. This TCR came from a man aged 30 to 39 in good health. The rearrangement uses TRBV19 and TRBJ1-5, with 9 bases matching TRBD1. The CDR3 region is CASGQGNQPQHF. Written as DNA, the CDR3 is TGTGCCAGCGGACAGGGGAATCAGCCCCAGCATTTT.